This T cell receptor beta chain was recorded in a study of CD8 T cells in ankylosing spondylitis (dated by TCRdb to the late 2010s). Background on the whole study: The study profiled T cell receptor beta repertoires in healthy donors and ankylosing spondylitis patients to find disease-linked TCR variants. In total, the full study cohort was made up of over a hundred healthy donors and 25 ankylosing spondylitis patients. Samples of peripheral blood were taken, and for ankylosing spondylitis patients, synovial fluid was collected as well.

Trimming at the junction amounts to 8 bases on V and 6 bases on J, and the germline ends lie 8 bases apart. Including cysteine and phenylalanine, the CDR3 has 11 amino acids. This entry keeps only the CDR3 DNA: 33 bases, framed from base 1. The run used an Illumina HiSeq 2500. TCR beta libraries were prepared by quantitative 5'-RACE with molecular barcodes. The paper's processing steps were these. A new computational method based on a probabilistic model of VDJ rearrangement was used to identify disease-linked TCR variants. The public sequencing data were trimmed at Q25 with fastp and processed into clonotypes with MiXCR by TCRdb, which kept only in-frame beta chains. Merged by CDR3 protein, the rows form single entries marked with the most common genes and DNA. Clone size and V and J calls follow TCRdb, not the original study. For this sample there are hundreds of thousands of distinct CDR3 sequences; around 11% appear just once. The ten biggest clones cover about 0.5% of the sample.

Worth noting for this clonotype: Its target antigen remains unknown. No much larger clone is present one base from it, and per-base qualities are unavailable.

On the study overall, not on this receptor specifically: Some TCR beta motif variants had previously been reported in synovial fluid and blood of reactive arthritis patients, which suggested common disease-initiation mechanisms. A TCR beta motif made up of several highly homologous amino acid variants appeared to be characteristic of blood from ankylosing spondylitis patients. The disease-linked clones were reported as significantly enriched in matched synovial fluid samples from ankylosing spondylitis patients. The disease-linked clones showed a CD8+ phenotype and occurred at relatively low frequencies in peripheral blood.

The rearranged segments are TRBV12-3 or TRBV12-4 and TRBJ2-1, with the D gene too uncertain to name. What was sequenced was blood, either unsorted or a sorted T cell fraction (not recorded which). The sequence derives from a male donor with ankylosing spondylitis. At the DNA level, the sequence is TGTGCCAGCGCTCGGTTCAATGAGCAGTTCTTC. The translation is CASARFNEQFF.